The next 13 T cell receptor beta chains were all read from a single sample in a study of siplizumab effects on memory and regulatory T cells. Using immunoSEQ multiplex PCR, the repertoire was profiled, and TCRdb retains in-frame clones only, with some absent. The sample lists over 55,000 clones; less than 85% were seen once. The source material was memory CD4+ T cells sorted from blood. The origin of the receptors is a human donor in good health.

This rearrangement joins TRBV27 to TRBJ1-5; 7 nucleotides match TRBD1. Losses at the gene ends were 3 bases for V and 9 bases for J; bases not matched to a gene: 8. This CDR3 comprises 14 residues. The germline gives CDR1 MNHEY, CDR2 SMNVEV (reference sequence). The chain's CDR3 is CASSLDRNGRPQHF. CDR3 in DNA: TGTGCCAGCAGTTTGGACAGGAACGGTCGGCCCCAGCATTTT.

V usage is TRBV15 and J usage is TRBJ1-1; 11 nucleotides match TRBD1. J gave up 1 base and V 3 bases, and 19 bases lay outside the gene matches. In germline, CDR1 is LNHNV, CDR2 YYDKDF (reference sequence). This CDR3 has 21 amino acids. The chain's CDR3 is CATSSLLTTPRDRGRNTEAFF. Here the CDR3 DNA reads TGTGCCACCAGCAGCCTTTTAACCACGCCGAGGGACAGGGGGAGGAACACTGAAGCTTTCTTT.

This chain connects TRBV7-2 to TRBJ1-5, with 7 bases that match TRBD1. V shed 5 bases, J shed 5 bases, and the junction held 6 bases outside the gene matches. Per the germline V gene, CDR1 is SGHTA and CDR2 is FQGNSA. CDR3 length equals 14 residues. CDR3 bases: TGTGCCAGCAGCCGGGACAGCTCCTATCAGCCCCAGCATTTT. Its translation: CASSRDSSYQPQHF.

V and J are TRBV19 and TRBJ2-7; D possibly corresponds to TRBD2 (6 bases). This CDR3 spans 16 amino acids. Germline V gene data show CDR1 as LNHDA and CDR2 as SQIVND (reference sequence). Trimming removed 4 bases at V and 5 bases at J, with 21 bases between. The CDR3 here is CASSTAGPPASHEQYF. The CDR3 DNA follows: TGTGCCAGTAGTACGGCGGGGCCGCCCGCATCCCACGAGCAGTACTTC.

This chain uses TRBV19 with TRBJ1-3; D remains ambiguous. The CDR3 sequence is 15 residues long. The V gene's germline CDR1 is LNHDA and CDR2 SQIVND (reference sequence). Between the trimmed V and J ends, which lost 8 bases and 1 base, there was a span of 15 bases. The CDR3 here is CASVPIGLSGNTIYF. DNA of the CDR3: TGTGCCAGTGTCCCGATTGGGCTTTCTGGAAACACCATATATTTT.

V is TRBV6-4 and J is TRBJ1-1, with a tentative D call TRBD1 (6 bases). Trimming shortened V by 0 bases and J by 1 base, and 6 bases separated the two germline ends. Per the germline V gene, CDR1 is MRHNA and CDR2 is SNTAGT. The CDR3 is 14 amino acids. In DNA, the CDR3 is TGTGCCAGCAGTGACTCGGACAGGAACACTGAAGCTTTCTTT. As protein: CASSDSDRNTEAFF.

The rearrangement links TRBV19 to TRBJ2-2; D might be TRBD2 (6 bases). Deletions cut 8 bases from V and 7 bases from J, with 17 bases between. CDR3 length equals 14 residues. Germline assignment: CDR1 LNHDA and CDR2 SQIVND (reference sequence). The CDR3 reads CASGPGGPDGELFF. The CDR3 DNA reads as TGTGCCAGTGGCCCCGGGGGTCCAGACGGGGAGCTGTTTTTT.

This clone was observed a single time. The gene calls are TRBV21-1 and TRBJ1-1. TRBV21-1 counts as a pseudogene. This CDR3 has 14 residues. CDR3 DNA: TGTGCCAGCAGCAATCAACGGGGGCCCACTGAAGCTTTCTTT. It yields the protein CASSNQRGPTEAFF.

The CDR3 bases are TGTGCCAGCAGTGAAGTTTTACAGGCCCAGGGCTACACCTTC. Translated: CASSEVLQAQGYTF. This chain uses TRBV6-5 with TRBJ1-2; weak D call: TRBD1 (5 bases). Germline V gives CDR1 MNHEY, CDR2 SVGAGI. V was cut by 5 bases and J by 8 bases, with 18 bases left in between. The CDR3 has 14 residues.

V and J are TRBV18 and TRBJ2-7; D is perhaps TRBD1 or TRBD2 (5 bases each). V gave up 5 bases and J gave up 6 bases, with 17 bases separating them. The length of the CDR3 is 14 residues. CDR1 is KGHSH, CDR2 LQKENI, per germline. The CDR3 nucleotides read TGTGCCAGCTCAACCGGGGCGGCGGTGCTCGAGCAGTACTTC. Translation: CASSTGAAVLEQYF.

The chain combines TRBV12-5 with TRBJ2-3; D is perhaps TRBD1 (5 bases). The CDR3 extends over 14 amino acids. V lost 6 bases and J lost 5, with 15 bases in between. Germline loops: CDR1 LGHNT, CDR2 FRNRAP. The CDR3 nucleotides are TGTGCTAGTGGCCGCGACAGTAGGGAAGATACGCAGTATTTT. Translation gives CASGRDSREDTQYF.

This clone showed up just once. This chain links TRBV9 with TRBJ1-5; D remains ambiguous. Germline V gene sequence: CDR1 SGDLS, CDR2 YYNGEE. The CDR3 has 15 amino acids. Trimming left V 10 bases short and J 0 bases short, with 17 bases between. The DNA of the CDR3 is TGTGCCCCCATTCGGTGGCAGTATAGCAATCAGCCCCAGCATTTT. This sequence encodes CAPIRWQYSNQPQHF. Based on the CDR3 plus reference TRBV9 and TRBJ1-5, the full variable domain is DSGVTQTPKHLITATGQRVTLRCSPRSGDLSVYWYQQSLDQGLQFLIQYYNGEERAKGNILERFSAQQFPDLHSELNLSSLELGDSALYFCAPIRWQYSNQPQHFGDGTRLSIL.

The chain has TRBV5-4 and TRBJ2-3; D is unresolved. The CDR3 is made up of 13 amino acids. V shed 1 base and J shed 8 bases, with 11 bases lying between them. CDR1 SGHNT and CDR2 YYREEE come from the germline V gene (reference sequence). DNA of the CDR3: TGTGCCAGCAGCTTGCCCCGCACCTTTACGCAGTATTTT. It specifies CASSLPRTFTQYF.